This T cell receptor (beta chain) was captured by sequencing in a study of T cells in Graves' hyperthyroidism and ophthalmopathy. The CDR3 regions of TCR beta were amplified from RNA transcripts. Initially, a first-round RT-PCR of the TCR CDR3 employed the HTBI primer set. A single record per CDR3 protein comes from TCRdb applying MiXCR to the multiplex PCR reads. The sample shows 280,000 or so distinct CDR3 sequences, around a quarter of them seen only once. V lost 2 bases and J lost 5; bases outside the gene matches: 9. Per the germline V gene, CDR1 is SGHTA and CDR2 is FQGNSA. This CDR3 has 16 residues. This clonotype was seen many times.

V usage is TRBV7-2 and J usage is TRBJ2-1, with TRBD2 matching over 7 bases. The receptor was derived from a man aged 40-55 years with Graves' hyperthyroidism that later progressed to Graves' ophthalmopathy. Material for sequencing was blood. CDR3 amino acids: CASSLSAGRTHNEQFF. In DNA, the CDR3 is TGTGCCAGCAGCTTAAGTGCCGGGAGGACACACAATGAGCAGTTCTTC.